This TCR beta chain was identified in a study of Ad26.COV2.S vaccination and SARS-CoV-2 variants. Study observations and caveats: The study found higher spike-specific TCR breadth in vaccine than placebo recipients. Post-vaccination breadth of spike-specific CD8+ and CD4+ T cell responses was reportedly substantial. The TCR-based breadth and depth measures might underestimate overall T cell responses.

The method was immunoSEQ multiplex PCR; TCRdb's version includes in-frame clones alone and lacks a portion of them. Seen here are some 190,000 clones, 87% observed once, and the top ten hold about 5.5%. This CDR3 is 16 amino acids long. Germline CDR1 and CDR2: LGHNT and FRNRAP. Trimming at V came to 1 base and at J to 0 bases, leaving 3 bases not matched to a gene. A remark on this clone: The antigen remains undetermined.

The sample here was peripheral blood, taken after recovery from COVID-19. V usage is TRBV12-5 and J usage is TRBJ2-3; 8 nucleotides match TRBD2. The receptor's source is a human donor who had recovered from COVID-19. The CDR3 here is CASGLGSGGSTDTQYF. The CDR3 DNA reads TGTGCTAGTGGTTTGGGAAGCGGGGGCAGCACAGATACGCAGTATTTT. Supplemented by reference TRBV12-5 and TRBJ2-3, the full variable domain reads DARVTQTPRHKVTEMGQEVTMRCQPILGHNTVFWYRQTMMQGLELLAYFRNRAPLDDSGMPKDRFSAEMPDATLATLKIQPSEPRDSAVYFCASGLGSGGSTDTQYFGPGTRLTVL.